Listed below are T cell receptor beta chains from one sample, sequenced in a study of shared clonotypes between healthy human individuals. TCRdb's copy holds only in-frame clones and misses some; the assay was immunoSEQ multiplex PCR. This sample has around 2,000,000 clones, with around 96% found just once. Sequencing was carried out using naive CD8+ T cells sorted from blood. The receptors come from a man between 18 and 35 years old in good health. Each CDR3 is given with its conserved first and last residue. D genes are given only for firm matches. Clone size is given for some rows only: seen once, a few or many times, or a class if the clone is expanded.

size	V	J	D	DNA	CDR3
.	TRBV7-8	TRBJ2-1	.	TGTGCCAGCAGCTTAACTGAGCAGTTCTTC	CASSLTEQFF
.	TRBV28	TRBJ1-4	.	TGTGCCAGCAGACAACCGGGCCTCATTCAAGGAGAAAAACTGTTTTTT	CASRQPGLIQGEKLFF
.	TRBV4-1	TRBJ1-2	.	TGCGCCAGCAGCCGAAGGGGTGGACAAGGAGGCTACACCTTC	CASSRRGGQGGYTF
.	TRBV5-6	TRBJ2-7	.	TGTGCCAGCAGCTTGACAGGCGGGGTAGGGGCCTACGAGCAGTACTTC	CASSLTGGVGAYEQYF
.	TRBV6-4	TRBJ2-3	.	TGTGCCAGCAGTGACGTGGGGAAAGATACGCAGTATTTT	CASSDVGKDTQYF
.	TRBV7-9	TRBJ2-1	TRBD2	TGTGCCAGCAGCTTAGCGGGAGGGAGGGAAGAGCAGTTCTTC	CASSLAGGREEQFF
once	TRBV7-9	TRBJ2-7	TRBD1	TGTGCCAGCAGCTTAGCCGGGACAGGGGATCGCGAGCAGTACTTC	CASSLAGTGDREQYF
.	TRBV4-1	TRBJ1-2	TRBD1	TGCGCCAGCAGCCAAGAACGGACAGGACTCGTCTATGGCTACACCTTC	CASSQERTGLVYGYTF
.	TRBV29-1	TRBJ1-1	.	TGCAGCGTTGAAAGGCGGGACACTGAAGCTTTCTTT	CSVERRDTEAFF
.	TRBV6-1	TRBJ2-5	.	TGTGCCAGCAGTGAAGCGGGGGGGCCATTAGAGACCCAGTACTTC	CASSEAGGPLETQYF
.	TRBV4-1	TRBJ1-2	TRBD1	TGCGCCAGCAGCCAAGATCCAGGGGGCCGCTATGGCTACACCTTC	CASSQDPGGRYGYTF
once	TRBV4-1	TRBJ2-7	.	TGCGCCAGCAGCGACCGTCGGGACCCTACTTACTCCTACGAGCAGTACTTC	CASSDRRDPTYSYEQYF
.	TRBV29-1	TRBJ2-7	.	TGCAGCGCCGCGGGACTTTTTAGCGAGCAGTACTTC	CSAAGLFSEQYF
.	TRBV4-1	TRBJ2-1	.	TGCGCCAGCAGCCAAGATCCTCGACAGGAGCAGTTCTTC	CASSQDPRQEQFF
.	TRBV11-2	TRBJ2-7	.	TGTGCCAGCAGCTTACGAGACGGAGTCTACGAGCAGTACTTC	CASSLRDGVYEQYF
.	TRBV7-2	TRBJ2-6	.	TGTGCCAGCAGGTCTCCCCCAGGGATCTCTGGGGCCAACGTCCTGACTTTC	CASRSPPGISGANVLTF
.	TRBV14	TRBJ2-3	.	TGTGCCAGCAGCCAATCGGAGACGAGGGAGTACGATACGCAGTATTTT	CASSQSETREYDTQYF
.	TRBV7-9	TRBJ2-7	.	TGTGCCAGCAGTCCGCCGGGACCTAGGGGGGAGCAGTACTTC	CASSPPGPRGEQYF